This T cell receptor beta chain came from a study of T cells in localized non-small cell lung cancer. Overall study findings and caveats: Highest T cell clonality was seen in uninvolved adjacent lung, surpassing that measured in tumor.

Measured with immunoSEQ multiplex PCR; TCRdb has only the in-frame clones, and not every one. In the table there are fewer than 75,000 clones, 84% of which are singletons. About this clone: Its antigen is undetermined.

Germline V gives CDR1 SGHDN, CDR2 FVKESK. Germline trimming cut 0 bases from V and 4 bases from J; bases unmatched to any gene: 16. CDR3 length: 19 residues. The material sequenced was peripheral blood, taken before any cancer treatment. This receptor was obtained from an older female donor with stage I lung adenocarcinoma. The chain combines TRBV14 with TRBJ2-7; 9 bases match TRBD2. The DNA of the CDR3 is TGTGCCAGCAGCCAAGATCGGTGGGTCGGCGGGGGGGCCAAATACGAGCAGTACTTC. It translates to CASSQDRWVGGGAKYEQYF. The variable domain in full, with the rest retrieved from reference TRBV14 and TRBJ2-7, is EAGVTQFPSHSVIEKGQTVTLRCDPISGHDNLYWYRRVMGKEIKFLLHFVKESKQDESGMPNNRFLAERTGGTYSTLKVQPAELEDSGVYFCASSQDRWVGGGAKYEQYFGPGTRLTVT.